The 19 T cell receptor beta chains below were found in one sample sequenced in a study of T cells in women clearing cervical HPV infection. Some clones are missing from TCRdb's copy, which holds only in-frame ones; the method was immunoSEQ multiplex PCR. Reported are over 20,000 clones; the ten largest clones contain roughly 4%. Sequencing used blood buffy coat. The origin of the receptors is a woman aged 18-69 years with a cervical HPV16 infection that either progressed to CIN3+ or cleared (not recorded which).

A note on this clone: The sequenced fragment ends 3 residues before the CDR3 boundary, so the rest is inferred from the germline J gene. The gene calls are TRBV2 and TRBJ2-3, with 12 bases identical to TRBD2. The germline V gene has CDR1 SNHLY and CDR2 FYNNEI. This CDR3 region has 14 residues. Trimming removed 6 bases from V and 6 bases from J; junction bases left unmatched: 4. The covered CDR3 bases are TGTGCCAGCAGGACTAGCGGGGGCGGTGATACG. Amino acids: CASRTSGGGDT. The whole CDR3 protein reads CASRTSGGGDTQYF.

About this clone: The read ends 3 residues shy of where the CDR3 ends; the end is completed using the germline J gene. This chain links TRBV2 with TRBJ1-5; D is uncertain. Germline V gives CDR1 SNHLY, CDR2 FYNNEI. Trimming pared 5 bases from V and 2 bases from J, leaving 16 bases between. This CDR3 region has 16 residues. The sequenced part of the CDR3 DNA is TGTGCCAGCAGTAAAGGAGGGTTCCTGGGCAATCAGCCC. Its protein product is CASSKGGFLGNQP. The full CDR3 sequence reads CASSKGGFLGNQPQHF.

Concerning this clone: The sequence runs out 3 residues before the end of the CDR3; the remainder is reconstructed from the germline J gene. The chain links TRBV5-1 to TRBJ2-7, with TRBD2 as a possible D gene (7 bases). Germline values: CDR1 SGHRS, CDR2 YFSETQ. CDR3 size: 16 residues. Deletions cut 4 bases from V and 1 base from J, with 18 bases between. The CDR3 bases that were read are TGCGCCAGCAGCGGCAAACAGGGAGGGGCTTCCTACGAG. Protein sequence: CASSGKQGGASYE. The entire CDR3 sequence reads CASSGKQGGASYEQYF.

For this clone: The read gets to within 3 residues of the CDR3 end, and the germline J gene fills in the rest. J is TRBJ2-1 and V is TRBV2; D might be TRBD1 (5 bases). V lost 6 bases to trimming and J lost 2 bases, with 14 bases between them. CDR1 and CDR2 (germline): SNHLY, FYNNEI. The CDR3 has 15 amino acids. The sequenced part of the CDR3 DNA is TGTGCCAGCAGCCCATCAGGGTTACCCTACAATGAG. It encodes CASSPSGLPYNE. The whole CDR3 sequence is CASSPSGLPYNEQFF.

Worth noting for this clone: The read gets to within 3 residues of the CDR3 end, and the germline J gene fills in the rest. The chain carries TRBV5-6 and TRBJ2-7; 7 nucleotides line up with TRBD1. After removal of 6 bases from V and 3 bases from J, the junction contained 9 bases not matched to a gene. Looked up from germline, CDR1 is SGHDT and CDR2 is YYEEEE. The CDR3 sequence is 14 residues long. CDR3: CASTPGYRGYEQYF. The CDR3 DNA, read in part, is TGTGCCAGCACCCCAGGGTACAGGGGCTACGAG.

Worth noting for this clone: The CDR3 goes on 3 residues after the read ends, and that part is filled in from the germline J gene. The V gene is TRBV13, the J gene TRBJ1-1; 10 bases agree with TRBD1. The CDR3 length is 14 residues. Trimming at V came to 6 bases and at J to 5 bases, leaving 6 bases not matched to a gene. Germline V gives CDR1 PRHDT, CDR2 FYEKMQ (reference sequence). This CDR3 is CASRPWTGGTEAFF. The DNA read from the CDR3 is TGTGCCAGCAGACCCTGGACAGGGGGAACTGAA. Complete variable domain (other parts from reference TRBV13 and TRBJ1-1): AAGVIQSPRHLIKEKRETATLKCYPIPRHDTVYWYQQGPGQDPQFLISFYEKMQSDKGSIPDRFSAQQFSDYHSELNMSSLELGDSALYFCASRPWTGGTEAFFGQGTRLTVV.

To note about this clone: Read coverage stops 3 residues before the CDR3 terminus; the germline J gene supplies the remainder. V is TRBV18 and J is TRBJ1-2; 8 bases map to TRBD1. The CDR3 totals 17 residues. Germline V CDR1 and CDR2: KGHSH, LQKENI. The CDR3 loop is CASSPPAGGLIAYEYTF. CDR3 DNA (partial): TGTGCCAGCTCACCACCGGCAGGGGGCCTAATTGCCTACGAA.

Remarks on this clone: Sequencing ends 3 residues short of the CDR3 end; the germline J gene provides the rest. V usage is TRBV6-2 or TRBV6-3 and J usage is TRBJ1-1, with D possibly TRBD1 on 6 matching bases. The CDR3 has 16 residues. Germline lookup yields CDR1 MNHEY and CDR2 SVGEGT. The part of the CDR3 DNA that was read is TGTGCCAGCAGTCGGCGACTAGCGGGGGGGCTGGAGACC. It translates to CASSRRLAGGLET. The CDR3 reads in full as CASSRRLAGGLETAFF.

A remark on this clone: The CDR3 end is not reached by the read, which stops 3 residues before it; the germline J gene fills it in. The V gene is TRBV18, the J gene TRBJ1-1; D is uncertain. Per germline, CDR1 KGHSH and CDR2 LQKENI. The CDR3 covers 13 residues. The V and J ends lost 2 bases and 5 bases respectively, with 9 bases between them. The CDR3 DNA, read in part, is TGTGCCAGCTCACCATCAGGAAGGACTGAA. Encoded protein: CASSPSGRTE. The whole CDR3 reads CASSPSGRTEAFF.

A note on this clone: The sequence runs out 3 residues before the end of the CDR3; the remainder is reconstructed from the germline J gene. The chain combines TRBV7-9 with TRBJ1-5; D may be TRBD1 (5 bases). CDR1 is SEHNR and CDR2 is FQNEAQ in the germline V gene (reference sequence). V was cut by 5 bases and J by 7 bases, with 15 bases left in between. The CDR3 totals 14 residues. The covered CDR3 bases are TGTGCCAGCAGCCTAGTCTCCGAGGGGCAGCCC. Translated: CASSLVSEGQP. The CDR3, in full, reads CASSLVSEGQPQHF.

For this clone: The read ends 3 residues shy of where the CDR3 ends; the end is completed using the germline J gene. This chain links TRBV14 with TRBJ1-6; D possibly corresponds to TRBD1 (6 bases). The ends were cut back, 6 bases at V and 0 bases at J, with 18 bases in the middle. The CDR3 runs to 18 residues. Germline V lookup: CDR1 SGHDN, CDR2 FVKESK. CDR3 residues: CASSPRGGPSSYNSPLHF. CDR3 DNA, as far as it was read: TGTGCCAGCAGTCCCCGGGGGGGGCCGAGCTCCTATAATTCACCC.

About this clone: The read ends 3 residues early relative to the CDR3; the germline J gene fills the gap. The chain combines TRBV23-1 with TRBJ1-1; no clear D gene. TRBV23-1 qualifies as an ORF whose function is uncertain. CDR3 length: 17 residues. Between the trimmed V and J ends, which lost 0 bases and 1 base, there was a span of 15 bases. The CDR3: CASSQSEREGSNTEAFF. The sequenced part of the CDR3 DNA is TGCGCCAGCAGTCAATCGGAGCGGGAGGGATCGAACACTGAA.

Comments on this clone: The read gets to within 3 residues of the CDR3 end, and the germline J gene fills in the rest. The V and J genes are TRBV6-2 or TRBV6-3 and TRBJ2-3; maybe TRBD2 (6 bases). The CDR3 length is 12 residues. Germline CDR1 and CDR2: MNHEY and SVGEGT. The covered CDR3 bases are TGTGCCAGCAGCCAATGGGGGGAGACG. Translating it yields CASSQWGET. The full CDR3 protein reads CASSQWGETQYF.

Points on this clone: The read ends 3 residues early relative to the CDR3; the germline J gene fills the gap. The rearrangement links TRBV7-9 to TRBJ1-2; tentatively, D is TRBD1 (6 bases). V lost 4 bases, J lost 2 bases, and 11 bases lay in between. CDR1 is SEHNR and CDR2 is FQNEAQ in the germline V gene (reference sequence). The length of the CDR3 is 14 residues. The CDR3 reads CASSSGDINYGYTF. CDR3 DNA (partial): TGTGCCAGCAGCTCAGGGGATATCAACTATGGC.

This CDR3 reads CASSLLVSYDYTF. The covered CDR3 bases are TGTGCCAGCAGCTTATTAGTATCCTACGAC. This chain connects TRBV7-2 to TRBJ1-2; D uncertain. Read data end 3 residues before the CDR3 end; the end is taken from the germline J gene. The CDR3 is 13 amino acids. Germline loops: CDR1 SGHTA, CDR2 FQGNSA. Based on the CDR3 plus reference TRBV7-2 and TRBJ1-2, the full variable domain is GAGVSQSPSNKVTEKGKDVELRCDPISGHTALYWYRQSLGQGLEFLIYFQGNSAPDKSGLPSDRFSAERTGGSVSTLTIQRTQQEDSAVYLCASSLLVSYDYTFGSGTRLTVV.

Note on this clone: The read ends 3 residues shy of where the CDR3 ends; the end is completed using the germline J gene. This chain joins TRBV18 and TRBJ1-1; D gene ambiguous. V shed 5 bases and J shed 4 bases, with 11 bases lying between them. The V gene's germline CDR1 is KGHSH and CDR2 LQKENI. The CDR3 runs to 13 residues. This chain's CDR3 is CASSIQTGTEAFF. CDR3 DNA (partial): TGTGCCAGCTCAATTCAAACGGGCACTGAA.

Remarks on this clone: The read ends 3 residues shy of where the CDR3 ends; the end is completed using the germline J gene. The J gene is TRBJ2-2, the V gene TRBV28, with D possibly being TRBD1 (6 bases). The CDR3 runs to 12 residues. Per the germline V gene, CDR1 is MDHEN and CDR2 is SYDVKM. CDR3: CASSSGDQKLFF. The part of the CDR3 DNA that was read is TGTGCCAGCAGTTCAGGGGACCAAAAG.

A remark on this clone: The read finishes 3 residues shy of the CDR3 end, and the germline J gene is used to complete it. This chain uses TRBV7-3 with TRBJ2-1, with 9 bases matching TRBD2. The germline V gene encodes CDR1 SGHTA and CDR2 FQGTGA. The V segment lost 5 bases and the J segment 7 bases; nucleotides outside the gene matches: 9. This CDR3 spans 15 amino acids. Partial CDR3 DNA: TGTGCCAGCAGCGCGGGGGGGGTAGCGGGAAATGAG. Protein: CASSAGGVAGNE. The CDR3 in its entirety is CASSAGGVAGNEQFF.

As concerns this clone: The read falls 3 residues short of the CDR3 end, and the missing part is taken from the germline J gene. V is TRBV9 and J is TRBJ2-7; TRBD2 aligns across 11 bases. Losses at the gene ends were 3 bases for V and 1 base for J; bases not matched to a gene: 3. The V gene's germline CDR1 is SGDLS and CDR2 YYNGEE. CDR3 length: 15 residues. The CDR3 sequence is CASSASGGPSYEQYF. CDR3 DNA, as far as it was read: TGTGCCAGCAGCGCTAGCGGGGGGCCGTCCTACGAG.